Shown below are 23 T cell receptor beta chains from a single sample sequenced in a study of tumor-infiltrating lymphocytes in primary liver carcinoma. TCR beta cDNA was prepared out of about 530 ng total RNA by means of a constant-region primer. Researchers made the TCR beta libraries by running three nested multiplex PCR rounds with slightly modified ARM-PCR. TRBV1-TRBV30 forward and Cbeta reverse primers drove the first two approximately 10-cycle rounds. TCRdb fed the multiplex PCR reads into MiXCR, producing one record per CDR3 protein. The sample records approximately 300,000 distinct CDR3 sequences, more than 55% being singletons. Unsorted whole blood supplied the RNA, and germline DNA was extracted too. Sequenced: peripheral blood. The receptors derive from a man aged 35-49 years with primary liver carcinoma and hepatitis B virus infection.

The chain has TRBV30 and TRBJ1-1; 8 bases map to TRBD1. The length of the CDR3 is 13 residues. V shed 4 bases and J 5 bases; nucleotides not matched to a gene: 6. Germline V gene data show CDR1 as GTSNPN and CDR2 as SVGIG (reference sequence). CDR3 nucleotide sequence: TGTGCCTGGAATAACAGGGGGAATACTGAAGCTTTCTTT. Translation: CAWNNRGNTEAFF.

A note on this clonotype: Mismatch with germline at one junction end may stem from a read error. The chain is built from TRBV28 and TRBJ2-7, with D maybe TRBD1 (5 bases). The CDR3 totals 13 residues. CDR1 is MDHEN, CDR2 SYDVKM, per germline. Here the CDR3 DNA reads TGCCAGCACCTTGGGGCGTTCTCCTACGAGCAGTACTTC. This codes for CQHLGAFSYEQYF.

This clonotype was recorded at least ten times. This chain links TRBV10-3 with TRBJ2-1; no clear D. Germline CDR1 and CDR2: ENHRY and SYGVKD. This CDR3 comprises 14 residues. V was pared by 2 bases and J by 4 bases, with 9 bases between. The chain's CDR3 is CAISEGLGYNEQFF. The CDR3 DNA sequence: TGTGCCATCAGTGAGGGGTTGGGATACAATGAGCAGTTCTTC.

Turning to this clonotype: A much larger clone lies a single base off, so this may be a read error. This chain links TRBV10-2 with TRBJ2-5; D gene ambiguous. The CDR3 runs 12 residues. Looked up from germline, CDR1 is WSHSY and CDR2 is SAAADI. CDR3 DNA: TGCGCCAGGAGTGATACCGCGCAGACCCAGTACTTC. Translating it yields CARSDTAQTQYF.

This sequence joins TRBV24-1 and TRBJ2-3; possibly TRBD1 for D (6 bases). The V gene's germline CDR1 is KGHDR and CDR2 SFDVKD. CDR3 size: 18 residues. V dropped 0 bases and J dropped 4 bases, with 19 bases sitting between them. This CDR3 is CATSDLRSRGRSSDTQYF. For the CDR3, the DNA is TGTGCCACCAGTGATTTGCGATCCAGGGGAAGATCATCAGATACGCAGTATTTT.

The chain links TRBV10-3 to TRBJ2-1; TRBD1 agrees at 8 bases. Germline lookup yields CDR1 ENHRY and CDR2 SYGVKD. This CDR3 comprises 13 residues. J gave up 8 bases and V 11 bases, and 11 bases lay outside the gene matches. The CDR3 loop is CAVAQGVGDEQFF. DNA of the CDR3: TGTGCCGTCGCACAGGGGGTAGGGGATGAGCAGTTCTTC.

V is TRBV5-8 and J is TRBJ2-7; 7 bases agree with TRBD2. The CDR3 is 14 amino acids. V gave up 4 bases and J gave up 7 bases; unmatched junction bases: 11. Per germline, CDR1 SGHTS and CDR2 YDEGEE. CDR3 DNA: TGTGCCAGCAGCCTATCGGGGAGGGCCCATGAGCAGTACTTC. It encodes CASSLSGRAHEQYF.

Of note for this clonotype: This may be a read error: a much more frequent sequence differs by one nucleotide. The J gene is TRBJ2-1, the V gene TRBV6-5, with 9 bases fitting TRBD2. Germline V gene lookup returns CDR1 MNHEY and CDR2 SVGAGI. Trimming took 0 bases from V and 9 from J; bases not matched to a gene: 9. The CDR3 has 16 residues. The CDR3 region has the DNA TGTGCCAGCAGTTACTCGATTGGACTAGCGTCCCGTGAGCAGTTCTTC. Translating gives CASSYSIGLASREQFF.

This clonotype has a single count. Being one base from a much bigger clone, this may be a read error. V is TRBV6-5 and J is TRBJ2-7; D is possibly TRBD2 (5 bases). V dropped 2 bases and J dropped 2 bases, with 13 bases sitting between them. The germline CDR1 and CDR2 sequences are MNHEY and SVGAGI. The CDR3 is 15 residues long. The CDR3 DNA follows: TGTGCCAGCAGTTACCCTAGAGGGCTGGCCTACGAGCAGTACTTC. This codes for CASSYPRGLAYEQYF.

This clonotype was found once. Possible read error: a much larger clone is one base away. This chain connects TRBV4-1 to TRBJ2-7; D perhaps matches TRBD1 (6 bases). V gave up 4 bases and J gave up 9 bases, with 22 bases separating them. Germline lookup yields CDR1 MGHRA and CDR2 YSYEKL. This CDR3 comprises 15 residues. For the CDR3, the DNA is TGCGCCAGCAGCCGAGGATTCCAACAGGGAAATGGGCAGTACTTC. This encodes CASSRGFQQGNGQYF.

With respect to this clonotype: This sequence may be a read error, since a much larger clone differs from it by one base. This chain uses TRBV6-9 with TRBJ2-7; 8 bases agree with TRBD2. Germline loops: CDR1 MNHGY, CDR2 SVAAGI. The length of the CDR3 is 16 residues. V dropped 5 bases and J dropped 0; count of bases not matched to a gene: 9. The CDR3 loop is CASSDDASGGSYEQYF. The CDR3, as DNA: TGTGCCAGCAGTGATGATGCCAGCGGGGGCTCCTACGAGCAGTACTTC.

For this clonotype: The conserved phenylalanine or tryptophan normally closing the CDR3 is absent here, so this likely arose from a read error. The rearrangement uses TRBV12-5 and TRBJ2-7; the match to TRBD2 covers 10 bases. There are 19 residues in the CDR3. The germline V gene encodes CDR1 LGHNT and CDR2 FRNRAP. The J segment lost 0 bases and the V segment lost 6 bases, leaving 17 bases of the junction unmatched. CDR3 coding DNA: TGTGCTAGTGGCCTTCAATCTAGCGGGAGAGGCGAGGGCTCCTACGAGCAGTACTCC. Amino acid sequence: CASGLQSSGRGEGSYEQYS.

This clonotype was seen a single time. At one of its ends the junction is not consistent with the germline gene, which may arise from a read error. The V call is TRBV6-1, the J call TRBJ2-1, with D unresolved. Germline values: CDR1 MNHNS, CDR2 SASEGT. CDR3 length: 12 amino acids. The DNA of the CDR3 is TGTGCCGGCAGTGAACGGCAGCTAGTGCAGTTCTTC. This sequence encodes CAGSERQLVQFF.

A word on this clonotype: Germline is not matched at one junction end, which may reflect a read error. CDR3 DNA sequence: TGTGCCAGCAGTCCTGCCGGGGAGGTCAATCAGCCACAGCATTTT. As protein: CASSPAGEVNQPQHF. The genes are TRBV6-2 or TRBV6-3 and TRBJ1-5; no reliable D call. CDR3 length equals 15 residues. CDR1 MNHEY and CDR2 SVGEGT come from the germline V gene.

As regards this clonotype: A single base separates this from a much larger clone, so it may be a read error. This CDR3 fails to terminate in the conserved phenylalanine or tryptophan, so it likely reflects a read error. This chain connects TRBV5-1 to TRBJ2-7; D gene unclear. The CDR3 is 15 amino acids. Trimming cost V 3 bases and J 0 bases, with 13 bases left between them. Germline-derived CDR1 and CDR2 are SGHRS and YFSETQ. CDR3 in DNA: TGCGCCAGCAGCTCCTTTTCTTCTAGCTCCTACGAGCAGTACCTC. Protein sequence: CASSSFSSSSYEQYL.

In its sample, this clonotype was seen a few times. An end of the junction does not agree with germline; a read error may underlie this. The chain is built from TRBV28 and TRBJ1-2; weak D call: TRBD1 (6 bases). CDR1 is MDHEN, CDR2 SYDVKM, per germline. The CDR3 is 13 amino acids. The CDR3 protein is CASSGGGNYGYTF. As DNA, the CDR3 is TGTGCCAGCAGCGGAGGGGGTAACTATGGTTACACCTTC.

Concerning this clonotype: A single base separates this from a much larger clone, so it may be a read error. The chain links TRBV10-3 to TRBJ1-2, with a tentative D call TRBD1 (5 bases). Trimming pared 8 bases from V and 10 bases from J, leaving 14 bases between. Germline assignment: CDR1 ENHRY and CDR2 SYGVKD. The CDR3 contains 11 residues. The CDR3 nucleotides are TGTGCCATCGGTCTGGGAGGGGACTACACCTTC. It is translated as CAIGLGGDYTF.

Concerning this clonotype itself: Sequence at one end of the junction differs from germline and may be a read error. J is TRBJ2-7 and V is TRBV7-8; D tentatively fits TRBD1 or TRBD2 (7 bases each). CDR3 length equals 16 residues. The germline V gene encodes CDR1 SGHVS and CDR2 FQNEAQ. DNA for the CDR3: TGTGCCAGCAGCTTAGATTTGGTTTCAGGGGGGGACGAGCAGTGCTTC. This gives the protein CASSLDLVSGGDEQCF.

In its sample, this clonotype was seen many times. The J gene is TRBJ1-2, the V gene TRBV4-1; perhaps TRBD1 as D (5 bases). CDR1 MGHRA and CDR2 YSYEKL come from the germline V gene. This CDR3 region has 15 residues. V lost 2 bases and J 0 bases, leaving 10 bases between the germline ends. The CDR3 region has the DNA TGCGCCAGCAGCCAAATGGGGGGGGCTAACTATGGCTACACCTTC. Amino acids: CASSQMGGANYGYTF.

Concerning this clonotype itself: One junction end disagrees with the germline gene, perhaps due to a read error. This rearrangement joins TRBV11-2 to TRBJ1-1; 10 bases align to TRBD1. Germline V lookup: CDR1 SGHAT, CDR2 FQNNGV. This CDR3 region has 16 residues. The CDR3 here is CASSWGGTGVNTEVFF. In DNA, the CDR3 is TGTGCCAGCAGCTGGGGGGGGACAGGGGTTAATACTGAAGTTTTCTTT.

This chain links TRBV11-2 with TRBJ2-7, with 12 bases identical to TRBD2. CDR3 length: 17 amino acids. CDR1 and CDR2 from the germline V gene are SGHAT and FQNNGV. J lost 3 bases, V lost 3 bases, and 9 bases had no gene match. The CDR3 is CASSFRLAGVLVYEQYF. DNA of the CDR3: TGTGCCAGCAGCTTCCGACTAGCGGGAGTTCTGGTCTACGAGCAGTACTTC.

J is TRBJ2-5 and V is TRBV5-1; the match to TRBD1 covers 10 bases. V gave up 2 bases and J gave up 5 bases; unmatched junction bases: 6. The length of the CDR3 is 15 residues. The germline V gene has CDR1 SGHRS and CDR2 YFSETQ. In DNA, the CDR3 is TGCGCCAGCAGCTTACCGACAGGGGGCGATGAGACCCAGTACTTC. It yields the protein CASSLPTGGDETQYF. Using reference TRBV5-1 and TRBJ2-5 for the parts outside the CDR3, the full variable domain is KAGVTQTPRYLIKTRGQQVTLSCSPISGHRSVSWYQQTPGQGLQFLFEYFSETQRNKGNFPGRFSGRQFSNSRSEMNVSTLELGDSALYLCASSLPTGGDETQYFGPGTRLLVL.

This clonotype was detected once. A much larger clone sits a single nucleotide away, making a read error possible. The CDR3 loop reads CASSQDLRETSYGYTF. Written as DNA, the CDR3 is TGTGCCAGCAGCCAAGATCTTAGGGAAACTAGCTATGGCTACACCTTC. The chain links TRBV4-2 to TRBJ1-2; D unresolved. The CDR3 loop spans 16 amino acids. The V gene's germline CDR1 is LGHNA and CDR2 YNFKEQ. Trimming took off 0 bases at V and 4 bases at J, with 15 bases between the two ends.